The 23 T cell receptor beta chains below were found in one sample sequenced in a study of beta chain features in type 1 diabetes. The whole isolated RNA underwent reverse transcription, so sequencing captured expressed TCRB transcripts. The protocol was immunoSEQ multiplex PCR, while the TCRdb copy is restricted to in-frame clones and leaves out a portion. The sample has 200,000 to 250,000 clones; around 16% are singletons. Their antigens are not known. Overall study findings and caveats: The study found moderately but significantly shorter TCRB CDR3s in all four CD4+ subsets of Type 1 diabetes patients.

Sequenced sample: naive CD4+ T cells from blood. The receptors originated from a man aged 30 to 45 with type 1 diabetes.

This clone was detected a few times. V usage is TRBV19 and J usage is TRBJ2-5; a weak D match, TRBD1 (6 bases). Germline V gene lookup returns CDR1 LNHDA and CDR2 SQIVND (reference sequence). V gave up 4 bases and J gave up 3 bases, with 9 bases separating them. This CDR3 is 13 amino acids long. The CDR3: CASSRRQEETQYF. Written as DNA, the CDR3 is TGTGCCAGTAGTAGAAGACAGGAAGAGACCCAGTACTTC.

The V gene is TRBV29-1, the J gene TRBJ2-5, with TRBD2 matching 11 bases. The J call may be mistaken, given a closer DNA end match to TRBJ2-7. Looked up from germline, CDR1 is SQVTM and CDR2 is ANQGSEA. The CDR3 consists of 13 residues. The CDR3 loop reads CSVSGLAEYEQYF. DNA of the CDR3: TGCAGCGTGTCGGGACTAGCGGAGTACGAGCAGTACTTC.

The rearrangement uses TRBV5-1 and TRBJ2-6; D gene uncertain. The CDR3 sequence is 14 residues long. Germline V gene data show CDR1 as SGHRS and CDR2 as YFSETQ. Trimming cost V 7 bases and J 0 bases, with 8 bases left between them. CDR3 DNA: TGCGCCAGCCGCCACGACTCTGGGGCCAACGTCCTGACTTTC. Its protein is CASRHDSGANVLTF.

The CDR3 coding sequence is TGTGCCAGCAAGGGCTCCACCGGGGAGCTGTTTTTT. Protein sequence: CASKGSTGELFF. The chain joins TRBV28 to TRBJ2-2, with D hard to call. With 7 bases removed from V and 4 bases from J, the gap between germline ends came to 7 bases. Germline lookup yields CDR1 MDHEN and CDR2 SYDVKM. This CDR3 comprises 12 residues. Full variable domain (missing parts from reference TRBV28 and TRBJ2-2): DVKVTQSSRYLVKRTGEKVFLECVQDMDHENMFWYRQDPGLGLRLIYFSYDVKMKEKGDIPEGYSVSREKKERFSLILESASTNQTSMYLCASKGSTGELFFGEGSRLTVL.

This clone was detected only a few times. The DNA for the CDR3 is TGCACCAGCAGCCAAGATACAGGAAACACCATATATTTT. Amino acid sequence: CTSSQDTGNTIYF. The chain has TRBV1 and TRBJ1-3; the listed D gene, TRBD1, was not tested against the DNA. TRBV1 is labeled a pseudogene. CDR3 length: 13 amino acids.

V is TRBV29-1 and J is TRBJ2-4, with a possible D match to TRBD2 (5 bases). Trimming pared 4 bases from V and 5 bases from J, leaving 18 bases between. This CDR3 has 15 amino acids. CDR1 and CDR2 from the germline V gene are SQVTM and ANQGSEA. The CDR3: CSVGERSRQENIQYF. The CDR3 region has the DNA TGCAGCGTTGGGGAGCGTTCGCGGCAGGAAAACATTCAGTACTTC. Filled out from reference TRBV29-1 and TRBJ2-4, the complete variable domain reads SAVISQKPSRDICQRGTSLTIQCQVDSQVTMMFWYRQQPGQSLTLIATANQGSEATYESGFVIDKFPISRPNLTFSTLTVSNMSPEDSSIYLCSVGERSRQENIQYFGAGTRLSVL.

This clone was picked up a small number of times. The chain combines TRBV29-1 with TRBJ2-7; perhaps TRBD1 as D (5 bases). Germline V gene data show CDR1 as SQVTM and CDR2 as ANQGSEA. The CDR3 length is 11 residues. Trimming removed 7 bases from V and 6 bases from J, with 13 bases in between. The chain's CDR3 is CSASGTGEQYF. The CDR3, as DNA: TGCAGCGCGTCCGGAACAGGCGAGCAGTACTTC.

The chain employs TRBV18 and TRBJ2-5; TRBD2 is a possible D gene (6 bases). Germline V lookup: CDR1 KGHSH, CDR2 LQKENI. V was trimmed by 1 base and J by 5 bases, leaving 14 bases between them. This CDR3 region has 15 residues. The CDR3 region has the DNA TGTGCCAGCTCACCACTAGCGGCGGCTGAGGAGACCCAGTACTTC. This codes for CASSPLAAAEETQYF.

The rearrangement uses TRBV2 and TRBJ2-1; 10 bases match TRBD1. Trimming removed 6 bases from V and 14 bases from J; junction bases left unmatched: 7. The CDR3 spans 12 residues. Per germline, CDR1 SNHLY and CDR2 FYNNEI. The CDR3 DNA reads TGTGCCAGCAGCGTGGACAGGGGGTTAAAGTTCTTC. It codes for CASSVDRGLKFF.

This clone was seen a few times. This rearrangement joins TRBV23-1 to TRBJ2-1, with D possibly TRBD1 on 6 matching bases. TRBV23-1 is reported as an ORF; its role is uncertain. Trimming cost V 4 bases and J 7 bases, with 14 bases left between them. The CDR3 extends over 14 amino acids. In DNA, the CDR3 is TGCGCCAGCAGTCGTTCCGGGACAAGGAATGAGCAGTTCTTC. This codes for CASSRSGTRNEQFF.

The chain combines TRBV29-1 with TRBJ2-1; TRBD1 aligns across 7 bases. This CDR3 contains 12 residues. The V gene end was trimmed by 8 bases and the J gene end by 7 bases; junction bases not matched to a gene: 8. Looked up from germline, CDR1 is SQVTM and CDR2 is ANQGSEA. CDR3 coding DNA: TGCAGCCAACGACAGGGTGGTAATGAGCAGTTCTTC. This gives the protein CSQRQGGNEQFF.

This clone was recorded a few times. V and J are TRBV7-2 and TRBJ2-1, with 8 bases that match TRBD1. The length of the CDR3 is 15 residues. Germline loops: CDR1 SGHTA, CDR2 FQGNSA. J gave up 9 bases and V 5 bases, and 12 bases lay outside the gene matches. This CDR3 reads CASSSRQGARGEQFF. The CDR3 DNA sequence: TGTGCCAGCAGCAGCCGTCAGGGGGCAAGGGGTGAGCAGTTCTTC.

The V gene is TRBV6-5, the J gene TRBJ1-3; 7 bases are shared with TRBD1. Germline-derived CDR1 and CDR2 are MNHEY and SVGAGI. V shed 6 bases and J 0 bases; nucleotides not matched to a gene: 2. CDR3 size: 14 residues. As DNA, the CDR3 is TGTGCCAGCAGCAAGGGGGCCTCTGGAAACACCATATATTTT. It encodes CASSKGASGNTIYF.

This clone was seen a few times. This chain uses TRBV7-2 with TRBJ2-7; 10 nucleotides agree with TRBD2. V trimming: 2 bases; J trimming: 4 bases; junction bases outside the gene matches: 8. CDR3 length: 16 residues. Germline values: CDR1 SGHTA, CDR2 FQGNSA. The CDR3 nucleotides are TGTGCCAGCAGCTTAATAATAGCGGGAGGTAGATACGAGCAGTACTTC. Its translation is CASSLIIAGGRYEQYF.

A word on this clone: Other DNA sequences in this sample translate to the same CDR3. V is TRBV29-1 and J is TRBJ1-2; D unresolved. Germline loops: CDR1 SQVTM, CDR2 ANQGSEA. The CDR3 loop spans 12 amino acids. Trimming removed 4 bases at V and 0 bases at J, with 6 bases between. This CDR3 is CSVGGANYGYTF. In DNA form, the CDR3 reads TGCAGCGTTGGTGGGGCTAACTATGGCTACACCTTC. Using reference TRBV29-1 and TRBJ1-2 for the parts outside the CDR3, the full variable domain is SAVISQKPSRDICQRGTSLTIQCQVDSQVTMMFWYRQQPGQSLTLIATANQGSEATYESGFVIDKFPISRPNLTFSTLTVSNMSPEDSSIYLCSVGGANYGYTFGSGTRLTVV.

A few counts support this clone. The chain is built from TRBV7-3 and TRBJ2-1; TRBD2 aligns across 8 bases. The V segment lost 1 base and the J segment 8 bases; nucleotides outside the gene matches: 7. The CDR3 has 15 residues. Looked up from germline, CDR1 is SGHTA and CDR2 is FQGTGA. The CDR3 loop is CASSLKAGGRDEQFF. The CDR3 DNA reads TGTGCCAGCAGCTTAAAGGCGGGAGGAAGAGATGAGCAGTTCTTC.

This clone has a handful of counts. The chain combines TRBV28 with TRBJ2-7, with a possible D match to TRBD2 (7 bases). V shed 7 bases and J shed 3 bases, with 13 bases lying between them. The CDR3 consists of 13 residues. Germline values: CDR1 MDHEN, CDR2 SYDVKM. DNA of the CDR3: TGTGCCAGCACCAAGGGGGGGCTCTACGAGCAGTACTTC. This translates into CASTKGGLYEQYF.

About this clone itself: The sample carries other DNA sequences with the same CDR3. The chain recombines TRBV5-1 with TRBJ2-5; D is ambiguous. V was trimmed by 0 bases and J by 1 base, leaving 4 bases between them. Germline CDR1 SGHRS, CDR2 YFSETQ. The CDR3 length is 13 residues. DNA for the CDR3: TGCGCCAGCAGCTTGGGGCTCCAAGAGACCCAGTACTTC. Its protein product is CASSLGLQETQYF.

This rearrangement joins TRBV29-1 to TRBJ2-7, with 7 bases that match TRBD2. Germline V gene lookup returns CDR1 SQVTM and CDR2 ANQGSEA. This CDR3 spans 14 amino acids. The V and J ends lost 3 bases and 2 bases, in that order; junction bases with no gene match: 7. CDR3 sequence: CSVDAGAGAYEQYF. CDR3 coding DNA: TGCAGCGTTGATGCGGGTGCGGGGGCCTACGAGCAGTACTTC.

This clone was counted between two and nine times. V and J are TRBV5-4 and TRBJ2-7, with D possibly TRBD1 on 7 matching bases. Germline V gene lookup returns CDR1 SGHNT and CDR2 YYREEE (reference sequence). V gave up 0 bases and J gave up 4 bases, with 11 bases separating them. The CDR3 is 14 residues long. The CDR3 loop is CASSLGGTDYEQYF. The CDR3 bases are TGTGCCAGCAGCTTGGGCGGGACAGATTACGAGCAGTACTTC.

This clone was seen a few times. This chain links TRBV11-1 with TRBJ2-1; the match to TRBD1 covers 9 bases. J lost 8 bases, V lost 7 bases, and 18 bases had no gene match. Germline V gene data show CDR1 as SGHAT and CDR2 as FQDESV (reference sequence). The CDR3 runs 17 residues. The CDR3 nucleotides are TGTGCCAGCACACATCCTAGACAGGGGGTACCTCAGGATGAGCAGTTCTTC. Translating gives CASTHPRQGVPQDEQFF.

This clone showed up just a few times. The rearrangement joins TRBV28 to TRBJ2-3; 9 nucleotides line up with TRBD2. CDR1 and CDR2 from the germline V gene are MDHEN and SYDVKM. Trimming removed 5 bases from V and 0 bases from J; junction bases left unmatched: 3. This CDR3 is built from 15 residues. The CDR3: CASSLAGLSTDTQYF. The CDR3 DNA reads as TGTGCCAGCAGTCTAGCGGGACTTAGCACAGATACGCAGTATTTT.

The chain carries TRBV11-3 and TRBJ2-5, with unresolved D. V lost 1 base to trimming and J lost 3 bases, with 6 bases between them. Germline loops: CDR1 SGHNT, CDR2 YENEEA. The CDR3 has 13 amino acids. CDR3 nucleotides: TGTGCCAGCAGCTTAGGGGCAGAAGAGACCCAGTACTTC. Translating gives CASSLGAEETQYF.